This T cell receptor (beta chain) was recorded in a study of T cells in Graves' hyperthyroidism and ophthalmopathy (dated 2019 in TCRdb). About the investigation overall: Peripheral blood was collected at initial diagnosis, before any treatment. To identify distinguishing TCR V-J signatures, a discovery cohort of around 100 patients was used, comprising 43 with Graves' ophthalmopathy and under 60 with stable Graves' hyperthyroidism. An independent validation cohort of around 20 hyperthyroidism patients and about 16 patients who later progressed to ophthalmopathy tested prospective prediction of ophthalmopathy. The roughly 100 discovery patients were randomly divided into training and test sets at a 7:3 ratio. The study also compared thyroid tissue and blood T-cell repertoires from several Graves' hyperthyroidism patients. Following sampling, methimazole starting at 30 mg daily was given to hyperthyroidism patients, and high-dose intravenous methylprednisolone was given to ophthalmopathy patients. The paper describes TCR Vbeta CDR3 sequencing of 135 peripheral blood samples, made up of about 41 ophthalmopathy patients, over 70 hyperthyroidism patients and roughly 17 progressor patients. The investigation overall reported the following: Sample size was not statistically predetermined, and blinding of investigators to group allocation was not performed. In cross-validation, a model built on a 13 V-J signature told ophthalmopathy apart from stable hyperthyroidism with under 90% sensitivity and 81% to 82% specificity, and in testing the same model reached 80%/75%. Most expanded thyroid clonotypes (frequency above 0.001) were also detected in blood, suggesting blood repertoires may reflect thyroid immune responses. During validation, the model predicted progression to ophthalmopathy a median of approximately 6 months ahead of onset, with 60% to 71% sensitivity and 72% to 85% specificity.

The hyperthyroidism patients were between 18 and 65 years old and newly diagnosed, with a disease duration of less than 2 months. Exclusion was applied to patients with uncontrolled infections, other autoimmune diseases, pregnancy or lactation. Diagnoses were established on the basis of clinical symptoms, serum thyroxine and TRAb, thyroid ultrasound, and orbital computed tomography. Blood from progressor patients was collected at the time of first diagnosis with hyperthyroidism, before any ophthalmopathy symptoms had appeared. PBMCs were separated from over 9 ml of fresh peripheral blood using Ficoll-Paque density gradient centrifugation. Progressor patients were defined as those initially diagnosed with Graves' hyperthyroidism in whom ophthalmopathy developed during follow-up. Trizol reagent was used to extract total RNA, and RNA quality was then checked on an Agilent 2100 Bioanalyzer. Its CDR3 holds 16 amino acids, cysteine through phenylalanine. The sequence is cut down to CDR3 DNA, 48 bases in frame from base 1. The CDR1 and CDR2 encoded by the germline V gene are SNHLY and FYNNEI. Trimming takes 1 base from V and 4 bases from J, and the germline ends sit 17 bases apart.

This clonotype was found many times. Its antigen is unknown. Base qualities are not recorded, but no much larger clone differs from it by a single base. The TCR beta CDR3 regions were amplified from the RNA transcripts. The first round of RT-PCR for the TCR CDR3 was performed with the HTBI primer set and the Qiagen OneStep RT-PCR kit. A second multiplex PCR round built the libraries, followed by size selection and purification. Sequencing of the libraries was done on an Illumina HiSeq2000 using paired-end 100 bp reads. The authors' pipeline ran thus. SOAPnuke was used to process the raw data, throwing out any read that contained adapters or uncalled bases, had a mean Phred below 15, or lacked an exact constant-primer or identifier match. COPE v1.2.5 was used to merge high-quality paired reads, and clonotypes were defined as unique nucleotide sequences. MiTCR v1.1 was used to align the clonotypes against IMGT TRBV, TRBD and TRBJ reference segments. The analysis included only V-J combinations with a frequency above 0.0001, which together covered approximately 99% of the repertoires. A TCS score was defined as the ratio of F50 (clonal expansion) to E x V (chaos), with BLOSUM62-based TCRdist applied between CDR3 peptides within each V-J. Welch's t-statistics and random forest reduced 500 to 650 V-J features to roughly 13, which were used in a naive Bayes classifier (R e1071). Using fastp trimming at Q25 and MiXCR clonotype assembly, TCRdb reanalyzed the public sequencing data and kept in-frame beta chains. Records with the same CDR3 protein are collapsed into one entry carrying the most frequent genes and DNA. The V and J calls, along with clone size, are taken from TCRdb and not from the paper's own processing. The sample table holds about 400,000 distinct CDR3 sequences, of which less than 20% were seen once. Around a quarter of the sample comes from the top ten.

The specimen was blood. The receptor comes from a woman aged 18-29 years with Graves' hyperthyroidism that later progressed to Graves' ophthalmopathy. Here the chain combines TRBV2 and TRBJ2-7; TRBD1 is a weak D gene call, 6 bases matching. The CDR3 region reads CASSEVGGTGQYEQYF. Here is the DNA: TGTGCCAGCAGTGAAGTCGGAGGAACAGGACAGTACGAGCAGTACTTC. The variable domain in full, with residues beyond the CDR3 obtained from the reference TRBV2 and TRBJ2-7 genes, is EPEVTQTPSHQVTQMGQEVILRCVPISNHLYFYWYRQILGQKVEFLVSFYNNEISEKSEIFDDQFSVERPDGSNFTLKIRSTKLEDSAMYFCASSEVGGTGQYEQYFGPGTRLTVT.